This T cell receptor (beta chain) was obtained from a study of early T cells in non-severe SARS-CoV-2 infection. About the study: Whole-blood bulk RNA, unsorted, was sequenced, and chains were unpaired.

This clonotype was seen ten or more times. Its antigen is unidentified. Individual cDNA molecules were tagged with unique molecular identifiers, the study reported. TCRdb itself ran the 5' RACE reads through MiXCR, one entry per CDR3 protein. Of tens of thousands of distinct CDR3 sequences in the sample, about 5% were seen once. Whole-study results and caveats: VDJdb matches were skewed toward anti-spike CD8 T cell responses.

Germline V CDR1 and CDR2: LGHNT, FRNRAP. Unmatched junction bases numbered 1, after V lost 1 base and J lost 8 bases. This CDR3 contains 15 residues. The sequencing sample was made of whole blood. The TCR comes from an adult who was a healthcare worker with PCR-confirmed SARS-CoV-2 infection or an uninfected control (not recorded which). The chain uses TRBV12-5 and TRBJ2-1; 14 nucleotides agree with TRBD2. CDR3: CASGLGLAGGYEQFF. In nucleotides, the CDR3 is TGTGCTAGTGGTTTGGGACTAGCGGGAGGGTATGAGCAGTTCTTC.